This TCR beta chain was sequenced for a study of early T cells in non-severe SARS-CoV-2 infection (dated by TCRdb to the early 2020s). About the full investigation: Bulk RNA from unsorted whole blood was used for TCR sequencing, so alpha and beta chains could not be paired.

Set within a cohort of healthcare workers in London, UK, this nested case-control study involved weekly PCR testing of nasopharyngeal swabs along with blood sampling. Between 23 and 31 March 2020, the week of the UK lockdown, healthcare workers were enrolled and then followed up weekly for as long as 16 weeks. Paper-wide results and their limitations: VDJdb matching was skewed toward anti-spike CD8 responses and likely underestimated virus-specific expansions, missing private and CD4 specificities.

The germline ends are 5 bases apart after V is trimmed by 3 bases and J by 0 bases. Reading the germline V gene gives CDR1 LGHNT and CDR2 FRNRAP. The CDR3 holds 14 amino acids from the cysteine to the phenylalanine. The read is trimmed to its CDR3 DNA, 42 bases read in frame from base 1. In regard to this clonotype: The antigen it binds to is not known. No base quality information exists; no much larger clone differs at one position.

Libraries were made using 5' RACE. TCRdb names NextSeq 500 as the instrument used. To correct for sequencing error and PCR bias, the TCR library protocol tagged individual cDNA molecules with unique molecular identifiers. Both TCR alpha and beta chains were sequenced, and tight co-correlation was observed between alpha and beta sequence abundances in each sample. The authors' pipeline ran thus. Decombinator V4 was used to annotate the V gene, J gene and CDR3 of the TCR sequences. TCRs were defined as expanded if a significant change between any two time points was detected under a Poisson model with p below 0.0001. TCR abundances were normalised to the total number of TCRs sequenced per sample and were expressed as counts per million. TRAV1-2 paired with TRAJ12, TRAJ20 or TRAJ33 defined MAIT TCRs, while TRAV10 paired with TRAJ18 defined iNKT TCRs. VDJdb, accessed on 1 November 2021, was searched for TCRs annotated for CMV, EBV and SARS-CoV-2, and TCRs annotated for more than one antigen were excluded. The public reads were quality trimmed at Q25 with fastp and then assembled into clones with MiXCR by TCRdb, keeping productive beta chains. Rows are combined by CDR3 protein, so each entry shows the most common genes and DNA. V and J calls and clone size were set by TCRdb, not the authors. The sample table contains about 63,000 distinct CDR3 sequences; only one count was recorded for about an eighth of them. The ten top clones hold about 4.4% of the sample.

Recombination linked TRBV12-5 to TRBJ2-2; D gene: possibly TRBD2, on 5 matching bases. The source material was whole blood. The source is an adult who was a healthcare worker with PCR-confirmed SARS-CoV-2 infection or an uninfected control (not recorded which). The nucleotide sequence is TGTGCTAGTGGTTTCGGGGCGAACACCGGGGAGCTGTTTTTT. It translates to CASGFGANTGELFF.